The T cell receptor beta chain under discussion was sequenced for a study of blood T cells in healthy people across ages. The draw of peripheral blood yielded 8.5 to 10 milliliters from each donor. There are a few counts of this clonotype. Its antigen remains unknown. Study results and caveats: Relative to aged donors, long-lived donors carried more naive CD4+ cells and displayed higher diversity. Observed TCR beta diversity showed a strong correlation with the percentage of naive T cells as measured by flow cytometry.

Trimming stripped 7 bases from V and 7 bases from J, with 11 bases between. Germline V gene data show CDR1 as SNHLY and CDR2 as FYNNEI. This CDR3 comprises 13 residues. A sample-barcoded 5' primer and a J-beta primer mix were used in a second PCR of roughly 6 to 11 cycles. TCRdb re-called the 5' RACE reads through MiXCR, storing one row per CDR3 protein. The sample has approximately 830,000 distinct CDR3 sequences; less than 80% are singletons. This rearrangement joins TRBV2 to TRBJ1-6; D is undetermined. Source material: blood. The TCR sequence derives from a man under 40 in good health. The DNA for the CDR3 is TGTGCCAGCAAGAGGTCTGAGAATTCACCCCTCCACTTT. Its translation is CASKRSENSPLHF.